Shown below are 8 T cell receptor beta chains from a single sample sequenced in a study of blood T cells in healthy people across ages. The second PCR ran 7 to 11 cycles with a sample-barcoded 5' primer and J-beta primers. TCRdb used MiXCR to reprocess the 5' RACE reads, holding one entry per CDR3 protein. The data contain 380,000 or so distinct CDR3 sequences, 45% to 65% of them singletons. Sequencing was performed on blood. The receptors were gathered from a man in his 60s in good health.

This chain links TRBV9 with TRBJ2-7; the D is unclear. In germline, CDR1 is SGDLS, CDR2 YYNGEE. V was cut by 0 bases and J by 3 bases, with 13 bases left in between. The length of the CDR3 is 15 residues. The CDR3 DNA sequence: TGTGCCAGCAGCGTAGCCAGCACCTCAATCTACGAGCAGTACTTC. Translating it yields CASSVASTSIYEQYF.

V usage is TRBV10-2 and J usage is TRBJ2-5; no definite D call. TRBJ2-7 matches the DNA end more closely, so the J call is doubtful. CDR3 length: 11 residues. CDR1 WSHSY and CDR2 SAAADI come from the germline V gene. CDR3 region: CASSEGHEQYF. The CDR3 DNA is TGCGCCAGCAGTGAGGGACACGAGCAGTACTTC.

This chain links TRBV7-2 with TRBJ2-7, with 16 bases that match TRBD2. The CDR3 totals 17 residues. Germline V gene sequence: CDR1 SGHTA, CDR2 FQGNSA. The V segment lost 4 bases and the J segment 5 bases; nucleotides outside the gene matches: 8. The CDR3 coding sequence is TGTGCCAGCAGCTCCATGGGACTAGCGGGAGGGCTGAACGAGCAGTACTTC. Residues: CASSSMGLAGGLNEQYF.

This clonotype was observed a handful of times. This chain joins TRBV7-2 and TRBJ2-5; D unclear. The tail of the sequence fits TRBJ2-7 better, so the J call may be wrong. Germline loops: CDR1 SGHTA, CDR2 FQGNSA. The CDR3 covers 15 residues. CDR3 residues: CASSRDGPPVYEQYF. The CDR3 DNA is TGTGCCAGCAGCCGTGACGGTCCTCCTGTCTACGAGCAGTACTTC.

This chain joins TRBV11-1 and TRBJ2-5, with TRBD2 matching 11 bases. V lost 4 bases, J lost 2 bases, and 12 bases stayed unmatched. CDR1 is SGHAT and CDR2 is FQDESV in the germline V gene (reference sequence). CDR3 size: 18 residues. The CDR3 nucleotides are TGTGCCAGCAGCTCGCCGGGACTAGCGGAGGGTCGGCAAGAGACCCAGTACTTC. This translates into CASSSPGLAEGRQETQYF.

This clonotype has a handful of counts. The V and J genes are TRBV2 and TRBJ2-3; 7 bases line up with TRBD1. The CDR3 is 16 residues long. From germline, CDR1 is SNHLY and CDR2 FYNNEI. The trim removed 6 bases at V and 0 bases at J, leaving 9 bases unmatched. CDR3 nucleotide sequence: TGTGCCAGCAGCCTACAGGGGCAACTGAGCACAGATACGCAGTATTTT. It encodes CASSLQGQLSTDTQYF.

The rearrangement joins TRBV15 to TRBJ1-4; D perhaps matches TRBD1 (6 bases). Trimming cost V 0 bases and J 6 bases, with 11 bases left between them. Per germline, CDR1 LNHNV and CDR2 YYDKDF (reference sequence). This CDR3 has 15 residues. The CDR3 region has the DNA TGTGCCACCAGCAGAGATCGGGGGCGGGATGAAAAACTGTTTTTT. As protein: CATSRDRGRDEKLFF. Full variable domain (missing parts from reference TRBV15 and TRBJ1-4): DAMVIQNPRYQVTQFGKPVTLSCSQTLNHNVMYWYQQKSSQAPKLLFHYYDKDFNNEADTPDNFQSRRPNTSFCFLDIRSPGLGDTAMYLCATSRDRGRDEKLFFGSGTQLSVL.

CDR3 bases: TGCGCCAGCAGCCGCGGGGGCCCAGCCAAAAACATTCAGTACTTC. Its protein is CASSRGGPAKNIQYF. The rearrangement links TRBV5-1 to TRBJ2-4; tentatively, D is TRBD2 (7 bases). V was shortened by 4 bases and J by 0 bases, with 11 bases between the two germline ends. This CDR3 has 15 residues. Germline CDR1 SGHRS, CDR2 YFSETQ.